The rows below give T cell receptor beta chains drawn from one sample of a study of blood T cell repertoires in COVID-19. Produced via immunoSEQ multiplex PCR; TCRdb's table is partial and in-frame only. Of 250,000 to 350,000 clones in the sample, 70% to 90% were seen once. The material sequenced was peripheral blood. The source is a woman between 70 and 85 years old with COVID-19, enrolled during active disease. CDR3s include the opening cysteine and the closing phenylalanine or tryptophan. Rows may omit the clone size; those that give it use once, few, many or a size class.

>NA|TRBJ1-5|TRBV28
CASSLTLQGLQPQHF
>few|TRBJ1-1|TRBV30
CAWTGTGVLWTEAFF
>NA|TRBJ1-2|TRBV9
CASSVVEGVGYTF
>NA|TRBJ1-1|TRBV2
CASSAGGGLGTEAFF
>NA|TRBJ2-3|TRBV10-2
CASSRGTDTQYF
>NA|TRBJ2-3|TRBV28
CASTPSTGRDTQYF
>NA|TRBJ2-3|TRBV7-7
CASSLGLVGDTQYF
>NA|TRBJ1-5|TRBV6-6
CASSYSAGNQPQHF
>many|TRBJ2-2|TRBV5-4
CASSPSGGATNTGELFF
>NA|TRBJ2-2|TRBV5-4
CASSLNQAGNTGELFF
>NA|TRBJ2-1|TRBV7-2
CASSLGGTSYNEQFF
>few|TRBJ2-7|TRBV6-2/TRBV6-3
CASSSAPGTGRVEQYF
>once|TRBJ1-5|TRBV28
CASTSGGNQPQHF
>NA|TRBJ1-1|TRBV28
CASSSLTATEAFF
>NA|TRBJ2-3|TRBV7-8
CASSEKLGGTDTQYF
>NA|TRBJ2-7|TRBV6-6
CASSYGGEQYF
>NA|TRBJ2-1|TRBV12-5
CASGSVFDGKGASDEQFF
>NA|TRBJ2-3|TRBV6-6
CASRRTGTGGWDTQYF
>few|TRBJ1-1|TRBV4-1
CASRQGQGLVTEAFF
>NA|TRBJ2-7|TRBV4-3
CASSLVCPGTGFRFSYEQYF
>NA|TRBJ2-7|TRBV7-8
CASSPGTSYEQYF
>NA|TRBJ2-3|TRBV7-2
CASSPWGLMSDTQYF
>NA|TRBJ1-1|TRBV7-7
CASSRDRVVPEAFF
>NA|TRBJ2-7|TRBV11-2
CASSLQGHEQYF
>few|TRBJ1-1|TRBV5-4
CASSLGAAGEAFF
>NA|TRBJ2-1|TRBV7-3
CASSAGGLAGREQFF
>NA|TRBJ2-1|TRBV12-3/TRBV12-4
CASSPDNEQFF
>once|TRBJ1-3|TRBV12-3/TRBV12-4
CASAGGRGNTIYF
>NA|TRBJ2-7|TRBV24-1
CATSGRGLGEQYF
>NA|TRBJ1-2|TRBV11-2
CASSLVGGDSYGYTF
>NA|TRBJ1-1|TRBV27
CASSTLRTYGTEAFF